The source of this TCR beta chain is a study of blood T cell repertoires in COVID-19 (dated by TCRdb to 2020 to 2022). Study-wide context: Samples covering the acute and convalescent phases of COVID-19 were provided by collaborators in the United States, Italy and Spain. The samples were drawn from the first 160 participants of the ongoing ImmuneRACE study and from some 1,300 subjects provided by 6 global collaborators. Subjects who had been exposed to COVID-19, were actively infected with it, or had recovered from it provided the deeply sampled blood TCRbeta repertoires that made up the dataset. The repertoires were released in a freely available public database meant as a resource for research on the immune response to SARS-CoV-2. Nearly every sample came with metadata listing a de-identified subject ID, COVID-19 status, age in years and sex. Where available, HLA class I and class II types were obtained from metadata supplied by the sample provider rather than from assay-based typing. The material from the prospective study consisted of cDNA or gDNA derived from T cells, B-cell-depleted T cells, or PBMCs. Results and caveats for the whole study, not just this receptor: Clinical and demographic metadata were provided uncurated, with the amount varying by source and participant.

TCRbeta CDR3 regions were amplified from genomic DNA by means of the immunoSEQ Assay, a bias-controlled multiplex PCR. The study's own analysis went as follows. The number of nucleated cells in each sample was estimated by amplification of reference gene primers within the assay. To quantify the absolute abundance of each unique TCRbeta CDR3 rearrangement, sequence reads were collapsed and filtered. Productive Simpson clonality was computed per sample as the square root of Simpson's diversity index over productive rearrangements. TCRdb provides this immuneACCESS table in a form limited to in-frame rearrangements. Some clones are lacking; in checked studies, under half of them reflect an unresolved V gene, and why the rest are absent is not known. V and J calls and clone size follow that table, whereas D and trimming were derived from the DNA. The sample table holds about 210,000 clones, of which approximately 85% were seen once. 6.5% to 9% of the sample belongs to the ten largest clones.

V loses 8 bases at its end and J loses 6 bases; junction bases beyond the gene matches: 9. The germline V gene (reference sequence) supplies CDR1 LGHDT and CDR2 YNNKEL. Including cysteine and phenylalanine, the CDR3 has 13 amino acids. Only the CDR3 DNA stays, 39 bases, in frame from base 1. The collaborating institutions used their own protocols to collect whole blood in K2EDTA tubes. For TCRbeta analysis, collaborator samples were shipped as frozen whole blood, as isolated PBMCs, or as DNA extracted from either sample type. This clone was observed a single time. Its antigen remains undetermined. No base quality values were provided; no much bigger clone lies one nucleotide off.

The chain was built from TRBV3-1 (or the pseudogene TRBV3-2) and TRBJ2-5, and 7 junctional nucleotides match TRBD1. Material: peripheral blood. The TCR sequence derives from a woman aged 50 to 60 with active or convalescent COVID-19. This receptor has the CDR3 CASGETGIQTQYF. Here is the DNA: TGTGCCAGCGGTGAGACAGGGATACAGACCCAGTACTTC.